The T cell receptor (beta chain) described here comes from a study of OX40 agonist ivuxolimab in advanced cancers. As for the study in general: Prior therapy, whether anti-PD-1, anti-PD-L1 or anti-CTLA-4, was allowed, and 40% had some.

This CDR3 is 15 amino acids long. The germline gives CDR1 SEHNR, CDR2 FQNEAQ (reference sequence). The ends were cut back, 1 base at V and 10 bases at J, with 14 bases in the middle. Profiling relied on immunoSEQ multiplex PCR, and the TCRdb table lists in-frame clones only, not all of them. The sample yields 70,000 to 80,000 clones, approximately 85% seen once. Of note for this clone: Its antigen remains unidentified.

Notes on the study in general: On average, a greater number of expanded clones characterised CD8+ T cells relative to CD4+.

The source is an adult with an advanced solid tumor such as melanoma, head and neck, liver or kidney cancer. This specimen consisted of CD4+ or CD8+ T cells sorted from blood, obtained in a trial of the OX40 agonist ivuxolimab. V and J are TRBV7-9 and TRBJ1-6, with unresolved D. The CDR3 nucleotides read TGTGCCAGCAGCTTAGTTTTGGGAGGAGGATCACCCCTCCACTTT. It encodes CASSLVLGGGSPLHF.